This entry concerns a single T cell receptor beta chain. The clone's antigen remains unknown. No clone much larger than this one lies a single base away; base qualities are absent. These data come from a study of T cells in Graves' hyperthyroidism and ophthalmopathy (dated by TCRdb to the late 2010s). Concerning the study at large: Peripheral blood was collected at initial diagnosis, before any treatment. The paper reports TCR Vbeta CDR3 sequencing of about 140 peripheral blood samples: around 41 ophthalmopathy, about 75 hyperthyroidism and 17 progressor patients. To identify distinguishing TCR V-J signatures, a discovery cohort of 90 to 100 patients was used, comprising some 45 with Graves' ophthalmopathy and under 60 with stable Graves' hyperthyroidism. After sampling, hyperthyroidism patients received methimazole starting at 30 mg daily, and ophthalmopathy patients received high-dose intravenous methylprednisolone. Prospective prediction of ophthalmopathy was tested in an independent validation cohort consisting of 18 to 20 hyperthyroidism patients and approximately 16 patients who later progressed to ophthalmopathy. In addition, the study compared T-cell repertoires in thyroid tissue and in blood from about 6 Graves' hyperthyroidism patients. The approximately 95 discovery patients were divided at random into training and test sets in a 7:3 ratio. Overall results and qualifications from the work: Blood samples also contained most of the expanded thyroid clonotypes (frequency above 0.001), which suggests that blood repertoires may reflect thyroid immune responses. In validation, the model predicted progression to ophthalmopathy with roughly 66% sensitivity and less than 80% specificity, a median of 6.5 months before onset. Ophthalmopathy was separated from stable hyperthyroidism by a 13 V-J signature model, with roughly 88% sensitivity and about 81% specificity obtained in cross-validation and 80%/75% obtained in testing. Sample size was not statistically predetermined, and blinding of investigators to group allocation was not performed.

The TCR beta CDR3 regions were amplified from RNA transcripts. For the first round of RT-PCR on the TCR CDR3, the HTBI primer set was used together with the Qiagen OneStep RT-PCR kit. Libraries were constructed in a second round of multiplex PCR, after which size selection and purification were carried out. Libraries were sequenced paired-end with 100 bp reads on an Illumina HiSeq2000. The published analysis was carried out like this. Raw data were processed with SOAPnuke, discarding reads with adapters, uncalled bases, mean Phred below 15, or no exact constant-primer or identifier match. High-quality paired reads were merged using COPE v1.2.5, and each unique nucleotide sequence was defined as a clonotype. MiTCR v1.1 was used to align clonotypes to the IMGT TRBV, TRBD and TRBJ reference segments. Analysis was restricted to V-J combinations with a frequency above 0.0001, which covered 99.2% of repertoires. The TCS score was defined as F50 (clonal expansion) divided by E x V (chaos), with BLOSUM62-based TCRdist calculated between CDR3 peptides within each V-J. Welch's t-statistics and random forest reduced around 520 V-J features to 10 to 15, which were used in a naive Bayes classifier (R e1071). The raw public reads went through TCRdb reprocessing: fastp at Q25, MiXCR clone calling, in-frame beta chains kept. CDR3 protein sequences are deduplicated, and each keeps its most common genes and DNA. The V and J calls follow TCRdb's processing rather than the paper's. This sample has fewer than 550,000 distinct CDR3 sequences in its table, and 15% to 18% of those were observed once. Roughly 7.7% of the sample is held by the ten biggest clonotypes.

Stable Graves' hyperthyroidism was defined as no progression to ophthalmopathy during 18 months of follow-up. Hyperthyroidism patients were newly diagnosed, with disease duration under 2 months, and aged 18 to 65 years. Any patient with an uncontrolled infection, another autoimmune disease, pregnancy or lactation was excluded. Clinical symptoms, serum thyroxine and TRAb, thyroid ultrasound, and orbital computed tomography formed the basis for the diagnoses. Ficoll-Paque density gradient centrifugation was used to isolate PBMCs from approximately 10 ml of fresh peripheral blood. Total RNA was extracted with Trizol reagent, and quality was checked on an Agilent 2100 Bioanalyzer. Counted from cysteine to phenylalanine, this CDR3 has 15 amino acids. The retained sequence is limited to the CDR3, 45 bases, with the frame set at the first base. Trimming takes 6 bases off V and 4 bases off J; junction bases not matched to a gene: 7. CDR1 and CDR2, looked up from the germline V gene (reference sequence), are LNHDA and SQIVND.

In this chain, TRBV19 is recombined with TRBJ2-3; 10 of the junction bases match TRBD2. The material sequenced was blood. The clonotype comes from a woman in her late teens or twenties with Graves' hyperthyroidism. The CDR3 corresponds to CASSDTSGMADTQYF. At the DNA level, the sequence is TGTGCCAGTAGCGACACTAGCGGGATGGCAGATACGCAGTATTTT.